The sample holds many counts of the clone carrying this T cell receptor (beta chain). Its antigen is not identified. The data originate from a study of response to subunit inactivated influenza vaccine. Study results and limitations: Authors suggested each seasonal flu vaccination may recruit only limited numbers of new T cells.

One entry per CDR3 protein results from TCRdb running MiXCR on the RT-PCR reads. The sample includes hundreds of thousands of distinct CDR3 sequences, approximately 7.7% of them seen just once. The CDR3 contains 15 residues. V lost 6 bases to trimming and J lost 4 bases, with 15 bases between them. This TCR was recovered from a man aged 45 to 75 who received an inactivated influenza vaccine. The rearrangement uses TRBV12-3 or TRBV12-4 and TRBJ2-2; D call uncertain. The sample here was PBMCs from blood, taken about 23 months after vaccination. CDR3 nucleotides: TGTGCCAGCAGGGGTGTGGGCACATCCACCGGGGAGCTGTTTTTT. It yields the protein CASRGVGTSTGELFF.